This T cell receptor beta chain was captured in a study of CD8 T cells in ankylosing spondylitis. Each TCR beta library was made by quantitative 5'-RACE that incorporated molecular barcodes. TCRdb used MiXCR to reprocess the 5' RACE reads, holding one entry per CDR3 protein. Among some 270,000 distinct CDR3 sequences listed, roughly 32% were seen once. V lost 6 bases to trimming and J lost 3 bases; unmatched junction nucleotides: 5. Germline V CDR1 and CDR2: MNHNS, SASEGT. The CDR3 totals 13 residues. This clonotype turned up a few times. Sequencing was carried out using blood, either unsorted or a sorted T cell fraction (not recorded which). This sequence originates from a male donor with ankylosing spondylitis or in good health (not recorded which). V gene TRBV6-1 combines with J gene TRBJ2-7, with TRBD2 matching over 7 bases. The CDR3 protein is CASSLAALYEQYF. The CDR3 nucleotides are TGTGCCAGCAGCCTAGCGGCGCTCTACGAGCAGTACTTC.